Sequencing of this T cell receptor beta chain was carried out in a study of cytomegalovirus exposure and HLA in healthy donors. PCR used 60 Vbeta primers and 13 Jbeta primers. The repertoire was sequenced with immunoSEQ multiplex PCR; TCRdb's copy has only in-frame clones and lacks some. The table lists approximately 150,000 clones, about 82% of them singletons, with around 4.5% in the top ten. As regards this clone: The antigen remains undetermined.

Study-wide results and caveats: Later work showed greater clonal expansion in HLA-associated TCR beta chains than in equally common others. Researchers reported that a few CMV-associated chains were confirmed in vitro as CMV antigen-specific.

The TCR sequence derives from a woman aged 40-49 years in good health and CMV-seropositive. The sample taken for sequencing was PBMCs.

CDR3 nucleotides: TGTGCCAGCAGTCAGGGGTCAGGGAACACCGGGGAGCTGTTTTTT. It codes for CASSQGSGNTGELFF. This chain links TRBV2 with TRBJ2-2; tentative D call: TRBD1 (6 bases). Trimming removed 5 bases at V and 1 base at J, with 11 bases between. The germline V gene has CDR1 SNHLY and CDR2 FYNNEI. The CDR3 loop spans 15 amino acids.